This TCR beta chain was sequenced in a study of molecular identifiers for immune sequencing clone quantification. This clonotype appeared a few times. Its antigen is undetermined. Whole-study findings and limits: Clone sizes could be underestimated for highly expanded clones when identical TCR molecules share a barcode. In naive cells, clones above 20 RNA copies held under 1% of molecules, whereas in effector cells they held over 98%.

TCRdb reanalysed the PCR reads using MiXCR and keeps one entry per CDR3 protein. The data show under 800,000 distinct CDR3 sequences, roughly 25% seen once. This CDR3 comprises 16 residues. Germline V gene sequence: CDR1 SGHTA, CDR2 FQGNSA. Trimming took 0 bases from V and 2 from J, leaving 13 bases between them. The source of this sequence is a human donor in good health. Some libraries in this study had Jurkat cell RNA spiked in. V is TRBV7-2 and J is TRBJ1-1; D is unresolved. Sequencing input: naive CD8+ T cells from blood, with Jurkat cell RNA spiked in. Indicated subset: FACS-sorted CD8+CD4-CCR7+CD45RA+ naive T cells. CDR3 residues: CASSLALRAGNTEAFF. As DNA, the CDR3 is TGTGCCAGCAGCTTAGCGCTTCGGGCAGGCAACACTGAAGCTTTCTTT.